This passage covers 17 T cell receptor beta chains from one sample sequenced in a study of T cell repertoires in cytomegalovirus infection. No cognate antigen is known for these TCRs. TCRdb re-analysed the reads in MiXCR, keeping a single row per CDR3 protein. Of approximately 500,000 distinct CDR3 sequences listed, roughly a third are singletons. The specimen comprised cultured PBMCs, sampled from culture after CMV antigen stimulation. These receptors originate from a human donor in good health (CMV status not recorded). Some clones in this sample may be carry-over from other donors' samples.

This clonotype came up a few times. The chain couples TRBV28 to TRBJ2-7, with D possibly being TRBD2 (5 bases). Per germline, CDR1 MDHEN and CDR2 SYDVKM. V was cut by 9 bases and J by 0 bases, with 12 bases left in between. This CDR3 is 13 amino acids long. The CDR3 coding sequence is TGTGCCAGTGCGAGGGTTTTCTCCTACGAGCAGTACTTC. Encoded protein: CASARVFSYEQYF.

The rearrangement uses TRBV11-3 and TRBJ1-3, with TRBD1 identical over 9 bases. Germline V gene data show CDR1 as SGHNT and CDR2 as YENEEA. J was trimmed by 3 bases and V by 4 bases; bases with no gene match: 4. The CDR3 spans 15 residues. CDR3 sequence (DNA): TGTGCCAGCAGCTCCCGGGACAGGGTTGGAAACACCATATATTTT. Amino acids: CASSSRDRVGNTIYF.

The CDR3 DNA reads TGTGCCAGCAGCCCTCTGAACCTTCGCGAAAAACTGTTTTTT. Protein product: CASSPLNLREKLFF. V gene TRBV12-3 or TRBV12-4 combines with J gene TRBJ1-4; D gene ambiguous. The germline V and J ends were trimmed by 6 bases and 8 bases, with 16 bases remaining between them. There are 14 residues in the CDR3.

This clonotype was detected only a few times. The chain joins TRBV20-1 to TRBJ2-7; TRBD2 matches at 12 bases. V lost 2 bases, J lost 3 bases, and 5 bases stayed unmatched. The germline V gene encodes CDR1 DFQATT and CDR2 SNEGSKA (reference sequence). The CDR3 is made up of 15 amino acids. CDR3 nucleotide sequence: TGCAGTGCTAGACAGACTAGCGGGAGAATCTACGAGCAGTACTTC. Its translation is CSARQTSGRIYEQYF.

This clonotype was seen a handful of times. The rearrangement links TRBV7-2 to TRBJ2-5; D gene uncertain. V dropped 5 bases and J dropped 1 base, with 11 bases sitting between them. The CDR3 has 14 residues. Germline V CDR1 and CDR2: SGHTA, FQGNSA. The CDR3 spells CASSLGNAQETQYF. CDR3 coding DNA: TGTGCCAGCAGCCTTGGGAACGCCCAAGAGACCCAGTACTTC.

This clonotype was picked up many times. The chain links TRBV7-8 to TRBJ2-1, with TRBD2 identical over 11 bases. Unmatched junction bases numbered 4, after V lost 0 bases and J lost 9 bases. CDR1 is SGHVS, CDR2 FQNEAQ, per germline. This CDR3 has 15 amino acids. The chain's CDR3 is CASSLATSGRLEQFF. The CDR3 DNA sequence: TGTGCCAGCAGCTTAGCTACTAGCGGGAGACTTGAGCAGTTCTTC.

This clonotype was counted ten times or more. V is TRBV7-2 and J is TRBJ2-7, with D unresolved. The germline V gene encodes CDR1 SGHTA and CDR2 FQGNSA. The CDR3 consists of 14 residues. V lost 1 base, J lost 3 bases, and 10 bases lay in between. The DNA of the CDR3 is TGTGCCAGCAGCTTAGTAGACGGAAACTACGAGCAGTACGTC. Translation: CASSLVDGNYEQYV.

The chain carries TRBV4-1 and TRBJ2-5, with 10 bases identical to TRBD1. Germline V gene sequence: CDR1 MGHRA, CDR2 YSYEKL. V lost 5 bases and J lost 2; bases outside the gene matches: 8. The CDR3 spans 16 residues. Written as DNA, the CDR3 is TGCGCCAGCAGCACCCCAGGGACAGGGGAACAAGAGACCCAGTACTTC. Its translation is CASSTPGTGEQETQYF.

The rearrangement uses TRBV5-6 and TRBJ2-1, with TRBD2 identical over 10 bases. The germline V gene has CDR1 SGHDT and CDR2 YYEEEE. The CDR3 length is 15 residues. V was clipped by 3 bases and J by 4 bases; unmatched bases: 4. DNA of the CDR3: TGTGCCAGCAGCTCACTAGCGGGAAGGTACAATGAGCAGTTCTTC. Translating gives CASSSLAGRYNEQFF.

V is TRBV6-5 and J is TRBJ2-1; a weak D match, TRBD2 (5 bases). V was clipped by 3 bases and J by 6 bases, with 9 bases between them. CDR1 and CDR2 (germline): MNHEY, SVGAGI. CDR3 size: 13 residues. This CDR3 is CASSYRAGNEQFF. DNA for the CDR3: TGTGCCAGCAGTTATAGGGCGGGCAATGAGCAGTTCTTC.

This clonotype has more than one count but fewer than ten. This chain uses TRBV7-6 with TRBJ2-2; 7 bases map to TRBD1. CDR1 and CDR2 from the germline V gene are SGHVS and FNYEAQ. The CDR3 contains 17 residues. The junction had 10 bases not matched to a gene; V was cut back by 5 bases and J by 1 base. CDR3 sequence (DNA): TGTGCCAGCAGCCCCCTAGCCGGGACAGAGAACACCGGGGAGCTGTTTTTT. Translation gives CASSPLAGTENTGELFF. The entire variable domain, with the rest obtained from reference TRBV7-6 and TRBJ2-2, is as follows: GAGVSQSPRYKVTKRGQDVALRCDPISGHVSLYWYRQALGQGPEFLTYFNYEAQQDKSGLPNDRFSAERPEGSISTLTIQRTEQRDSAMYRCASSPLAGTENTGELFFGEGSRLTVL.

This clonotype came up a few times. CDR3 coding DNA: TGTGCCAGCAGCTCGGCTCTAGCGGGGAGAATCGAGACCCAGTACTTC. It translates to CASSSALAGRIETQYF. J is TRBJ2-5 and V is TRBV5-6; 9 positions agree with TRBD2. The germline V gene encodes CDR1 SGHDT and CDR2 YYEEEE. V shed 3 bases, J shed 5 bases, and the junction held 11 bases outside the gene matches. CDR3 length: 16 amino acids.

V is TRBV5-1 and J is TRBJ2-3; D is possibly TRBD1 (5 bases). Germline V gives CDR1 SGHRS, CDR2 YFSETQ. The CDR3 extends over 15 amino acids. The V gene lost 1 base and the J gene lost 3 bases, with 12 bases spanning the gap. The CDR3 here is CASSLRPGSTDTQYF. CDR3 DNA sequence: TGCGCCAGCAGCTTGAGGCCAGGGTCGACAGATACGCAGTATTTT.

V gene TRBV12-5 combines with J gene TRBJ2-1, with TRBD1 identical over 7 bases. The CDR3 totals 15 residues. Germline CDR1 reads LGHNT; CDR2 reads FRNRAP. The V segment lost 5 bases and the J segment 3 bases; nucleotides outside the gene matches: 7. The CDR3, as DNA: TGTGCTAGTGGTCCCCCGGGACAGAACTACAATGAGCAGTTCTTC. Amino acids: CASGPPGQNYNEQFF.

The chain links TRBV18 to TRBJ2-1; 10 bases are shared with TRBD2. CDR3 length: 17 amino acids. The J segment lost 3 bases and the V segment lost 3 bases, leaving 8 bases of the junction unmatched. The V gene's germline CDR1 is KGHSH and CDR2 LQKENI. In DNA, the CDR3 is TGTGCCAGCTCACCTCGCCTCAGCGGGAGGGACTACAATGAGCAGTTCTTC. Translation gives CASSPRLSGRDYNEQFF.

The rearrangement links TRBV10-3 to TRBJ2-1, with 8 bases that match TRBD2. Germline loops: CDR1 ENHRY, CDR2 SYGVKD. With V trimmed by 8 bases and J by 8 bases, 14 bases remained unmatched. The CDR3 length is 15 residues. The CDR3 spells CAILSERESFDEQFF. CDR3 coding DNA: TGTGCCATCCTTTCGGAGCGGGAGTCGTTCGATGAGCAGTTCTTC.

This clonotype was recorded at least ten times. This chain joins TRBV10-3 and TRBJ2-3, with TRBD2 as a possible D gene (5 bases). Trimming removed 0 bases at V and 1 base at J, with 8 bases between. CDR1 and CDR2 (germline): ENHRY, SYGVKD. This CDR3 has 15 residues. The CDR3 here is CAISESRGGTDTQYF. The DNA for the CDR3 is TGTGCCATCAGTGAGTCCCGGGGTGGCACAGATACGCAGTATTTT.